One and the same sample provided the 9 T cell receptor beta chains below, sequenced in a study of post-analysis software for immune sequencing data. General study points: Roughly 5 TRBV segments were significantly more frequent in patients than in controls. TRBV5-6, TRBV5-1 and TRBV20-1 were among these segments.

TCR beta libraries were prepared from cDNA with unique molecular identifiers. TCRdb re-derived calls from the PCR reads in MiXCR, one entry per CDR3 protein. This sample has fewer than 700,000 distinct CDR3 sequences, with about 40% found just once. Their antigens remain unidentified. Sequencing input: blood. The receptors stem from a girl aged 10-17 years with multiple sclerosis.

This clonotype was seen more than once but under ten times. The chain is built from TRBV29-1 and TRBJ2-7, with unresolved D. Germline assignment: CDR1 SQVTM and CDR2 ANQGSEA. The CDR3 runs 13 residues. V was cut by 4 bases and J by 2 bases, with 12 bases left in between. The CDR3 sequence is CSVGGDGTYEQYF. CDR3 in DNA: TGCAGCGTTGGAGGAGACGGAACCTACGAGCAGTACTTC.

The CDR3 is CASSYRTALNTEAFF. The CDR3 DNA sequence: TGTGCCAGCAGTTACCGGACAGCCCTGAACACTGAAGCTTTCTTT. The rearrangement joins TRBV6-5 to TRBJ1-1, with D perhaps TRBD1 (6 bases). Germline V gene lookup returns CDR1 MNHEY and CDR2 SVGAGI. Trimming removed 2 bases from V and 0 bases from J, with 10 bases in between. The CDR3 is 15 amino acids.

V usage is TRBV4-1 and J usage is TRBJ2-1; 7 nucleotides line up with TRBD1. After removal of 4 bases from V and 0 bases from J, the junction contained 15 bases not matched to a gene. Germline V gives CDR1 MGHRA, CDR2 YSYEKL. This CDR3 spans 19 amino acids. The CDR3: CASSPFSKGAQGSYNEQFF. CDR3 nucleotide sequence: TGCGCCAGCAGCCCCTTTTCCAAGGGGGCCCAAGGCTCCTACAATGAGCAGTTCTTC.

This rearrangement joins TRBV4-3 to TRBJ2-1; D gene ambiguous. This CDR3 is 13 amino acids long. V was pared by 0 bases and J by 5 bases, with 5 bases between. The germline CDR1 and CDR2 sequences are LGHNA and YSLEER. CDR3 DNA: TGCGCCAGCAGCCAAGAGGGCCACAATGAGCAGTTCTTC. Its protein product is CASSQEGHNEQFF.

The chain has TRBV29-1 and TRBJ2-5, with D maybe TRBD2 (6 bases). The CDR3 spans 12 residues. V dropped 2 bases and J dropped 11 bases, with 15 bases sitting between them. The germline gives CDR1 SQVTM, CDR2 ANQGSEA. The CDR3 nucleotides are TGCAGCGTTGAAAGCCGGGGGAGAGAGCAGTACTTC. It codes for CSVESRGREQYF.

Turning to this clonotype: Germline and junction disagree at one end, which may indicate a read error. The CDR3 reads CSARDLGSVAKNIQCF. DNA of the CDR3: TGCAGTGCTAGAGATCTGGGCAGCGTAGCCAAAAACATTCAGTGCTTC. V and J are TRBV20-1 and TRBJ2-4; D ambiguous. The germline CDR1 and CDR2 sequences are DFQATT and SNEGSKA (reference sequence). CDR3 length equals 16 residues.

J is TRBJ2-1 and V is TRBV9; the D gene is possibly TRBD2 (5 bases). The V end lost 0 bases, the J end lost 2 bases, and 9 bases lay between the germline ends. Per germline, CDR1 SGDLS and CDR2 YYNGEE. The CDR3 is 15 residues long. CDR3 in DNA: TGTGCCAGCAGCGTAGCGGACGGGACCTACAATGAGCAGTTCTTC. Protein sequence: CASSVADGTYNEQFF.

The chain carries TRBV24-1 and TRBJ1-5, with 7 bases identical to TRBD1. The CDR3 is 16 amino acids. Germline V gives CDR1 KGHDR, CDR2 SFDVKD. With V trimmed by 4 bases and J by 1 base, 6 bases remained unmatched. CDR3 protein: CATSDLDRASNQPQHF. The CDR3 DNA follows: TGTGCCACCAGTGACCTTGACAGGGCGAGCAATCAGCCCCAGCATTTT.

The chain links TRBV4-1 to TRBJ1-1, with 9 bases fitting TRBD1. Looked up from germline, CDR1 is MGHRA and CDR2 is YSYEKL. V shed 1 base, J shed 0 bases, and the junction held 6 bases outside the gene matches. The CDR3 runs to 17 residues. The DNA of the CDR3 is TGCGCCAGCAGCCAAGCTTGGACAGGGGCCGTGAACACTGAAGCTTTCTTT. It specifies CASSQAWTGAVNTEAFF.